This T cell receptor beta chain was captured in a study of cytomegalovirus exposure and HLA in healthy donors (dated by TCRdb to about 2017). With regard to the full study: In an earlier analysis of approximately 500 of the donors, around 300 Gb of sequence data and approximately 120 million unique TCR beta sequences from some 170 million T cells were reported. Donor age, sex, ethnicity and CMV serostatus were compiled alongside the repertoire data. The aim of the study was to test whether cataloging public T cell receptors could identify signatures of past pathogen exposure. All discovery cohort repertoires had been generated on a single sequencing platform. HLA typing covered class I and class II loci at four-digit resolution. Of the 398 genotyped donors, about 80% fell in the genetic ancestry cluster associated with self-reported Caucasian donors. Using immunosequencing, the study profiled T cell repertoires from 666 subjects and related those repertoires to cytomegalovirus serostatus. Across 398 genotyped donors of the cohort, an average of about 240,000 unique TCR beta nucleotide sequences per donor were sequenced, and 15% to 20% of those sequences were non-productive. Several DR-DQ haplotypes were treated as single units for association and clustering because of strong linkage in the cohort. An early release covering over 500 HLA-typed donors comprised approximately 290 gigabases of sequencing data and tens of millions of unique TCR sequences. A later analysis re-analyzed previously published TCR beta repertoires from 660 or so donors and added high-resolution HLA genotyping to study TCR occurrence patterns. In an earlier analysis of a few hundred of the donors, high-throughput TCR beta sequencing was used to judge whether each TCR beta V gene segment behaved as functional or pseudogenic. In addition to the first cohort of 666 subjects, a separate validation cohort of under 150 different subjects was used. In the later analysis, no new phenotypic data were used to find candidate immune exposures; instead, reliance was placed on TCR beta sequences and their occurrence across donors. Genome-wide SNP genotypes for about 65% of the 666 donors were used in a later genetic analysis, which treated that subset as a discovery cohort. Typing coverage differed by locus: A, B, C, DRB1 and DQB1 were typed in roughly 629-640 donors, DQA1 in about 510, DPA1 in approximately 610, and DPB1 in 472. To predict cytomegalovirus infection status, the study combined high-throughput TCR immunosequencing, statistical association of individual TCRs with disease status, and machine learning. The investigation overall reported the following: Because HLA typing was unavailable for some donors at each locus, only the typed subset was used in association tests. The sequencing pipeline was judged likely to have produced a cluster of highly shared sequence variants as a technical artifact. It was suggested by the authors that the approach could potentially be generalized to other disease states and immunological phenotypes. A further reported finding was that TCR beta sequences accurately predicted the HLA-A and HLA-B alleles for most subjects in the first cohort. In a later genetic analysis, a missense DCLRE1C variant was associated with V-gene and J-gene trimming of TCR beta chains, and the association was replicated in an independent cohort. A later analysis associated about 17,000 TCR beta sequences with specific HLA alleles at a false discovery rate of 0.05. The earlier analysis of approximately 560 of the donors excluded about 16 rarely observed V segments, including chromosome 9 orphons, because counts were too low. Linkage disequilibrium might explain the correlated functional status among segregating V segments, but an unknown experimental factor could not be ruled out. In vitro tests confirmed that a few of the cytomegalovirus-associated TCR beta chains recognize cytomegalovirus antigens. In a later analysis, the rate of TCR association differed among HLA loci, with DRB1 alleles having the most associated TCRs and HLA-C alleles having the fewest. For the cohort, immune exposure information was limited to CMV serostatus. In a later analysis, several top co-occurrence clusters were reported to appear linked to parvovirus B19, influenza, CMV and Epstein-Barr virus. The cohort was sequenced for TCR beta chains only, and without alpha or paired-chain data the features that could be detected were limited. A later analysis found that HLA-associated TCR beta chains were more clonally expanded and had lower generation probabilities than equally common non-associated chains. Compared with the 666-donor mean, donors in an Asian-associated ancestry cluster had fewer N-insertions in productive TCRs, according to a later genetic analysis. A total of fewer than 200 TCR beta chains were listed by the study as associated with cytomegalovirus. The 87-base-pair reads could not distinguish some IMGT-functional V segments, including TRBV6-2 and TRBV6-3, so those segments were excluded. An earlier analysis of 450 to 750 of the donors showed that most TCR beta V segments appeared in productive rearrangements either about 87% or about 30% of the time, which broadly matched IMGT annotations. The presence/absence analyses assumed that sequencing depth was roughly uniform across donors, and that assumption may not be true. When HLA alleles, especially DR and DQ, strongly co-occurred, attributing TCR associations to individual alleles was difficult. Cytomegalovirus status was reported to be diagnosed by the classifier with high specificity and sensitivity in both the original and validation cohorts. Most TCR sequences were observed very rarely across donors, whereas some public TCRs were present in many individuals. In a later analysis, most CMV-associated TCR beta chains were found to appear HLA-restricted, with HLA associations seemingly driven largely by CMV exposure.

Library preparation used the immunoSEQ multiplex PCR assay. A mixture of 60 forward primers for TCR Vbeta segments and 13 reverse primers for TCR Jbeta segments was used in the multiplex PCR. The CDR3 region of rearranged TCR beta genes was amplified from genomic DNA by a multiplex PCR assay. The Illumina HiSeq System was used to sequence the amplified TCR beta libraries as 87-base-pair reads. For the original study's pipeline: A later analysis counted around 72 million unique TCR beta chains across the 550 to 800 repertoires, and approximately 11 million of these chains were shared by at least two donors. To remove PCR and sequencing errors, raw reads were error-corrected and collapsed into unique sequences using a nearest-neighbor algorithm that merged closely related sequences. To assign V, D and J gene segments, CDR3 sequences were aligned to IMGT reference sequences. Each retained sequence needed at least a six-nucleotide match to both a V gene segment and a J gene segment. A rearrangement was called productive if the CDR3 had no stop codons and remained in frame with V and J, and every other rearrangement was called non-productive. Following IMGT convention, CDR3 was defined as the stretch from the second conserved V-encoded cysteine up to the conserved J-encoded phenylalanine. Sequences without an unambiguous match to a single V gene segment were excluded from the earlier analysis of about 630 of the donors. An earlier analysis of 450 to 650 of the donors called V segments functional above 56.7% productive rearrangements and segregating when the between-donor standard deviation exceeded 5%. To diagnose cytomegalovirus status from the catalog of TCR beta chain sequences, a statistical classification framework was built. In a later analysis, TCR nucleotide sequences were compared against IMGT/GENE-DB human TR gene sequences so that V and J genes could be assigned. A later analysis assigned CDR3 sequences and most-parsimonious VDJ recombination scenarios with the TCRdist pipeline. A later analysis defined each TCR beta chain by its CDR3 amino acid sequence plus V-gene family, and excluded reads lacking a unique V-gene family. A later analysis removed 500 to 650 highly shared, low-generation-probability nucleotide sequences to deal with suspected cross-contamination and a sequencing artifact. In a later analysis, a clonal expansion index was calculated for each public chain from normalized within-repertoire ranks of inferred template counts. Generation probabilities in a later analysis came from a VDJ recombination model fitted to out-of-frame rearrangements, and those results were checked against IGoR. Hypergeometric tests were used in a later analysis to score TCR-TCR, TCR-HLA and TCR-CMV co-occurrence, with a repertoire-size bias correction applied to the TCR pairs. To estimate false discovery rates, a later analysis permuted the HLA or CMV assignments 20 times. In a later analysis, co-occurring TCRs were grouped using DBSCAN, and TCRdist sequence similarity was added for clustering within HLA-allele-positive subsets. Repertoires with fewer than 30,000 or more than 120,000 public chains, plus five repertoires with anomalous nucleotide sharing, were excluded from co-occurrence clustering. TCRdb took over this immuneACCESS table, retaining in-frame rearrangements with V and J assigned. Such tables are incomplete; in checked studies, under half of the missing clones stem from an unresolved V gene, and the remainder is unexplained. For V, J and clone size, that table is used; D and trimming come from the DNA. Here the sample has some 210,000 clones; 85% to 90% occur a single time. The ten most abundant clones make up over 1% of the sample.

Regarding this clone: What this receptor recognizes is not known. Per-base quality was not reported, and no clone a single base away is much larger than it.

Reading the germline V gene gives CDR1 SGHRS and CDR2 YFSETQ. V is pruned by 1 base and J by 4 bases, leaving 1 base of the junction without a gene match. The CDR3 runs 15 amino acids, cysteine and phenylalanine included. Left in the record is the CDR3 DNA by itself, 45 bases read in frame from the first base. In total, approximately 690 healthy bone marrow donors made up the cohort. At the time of sampling, every cohort member was nominally healthy, though immune exposures that went unrecorded were likely present. The donor tested CMV seronegative and was one of the 352 seronegative cohort members. Each donor provided a peripheral blood sample, and peripheral blood mononuclear cells were used for TCR beta sequencing. Genomic DNA was extracted from the blood cell samples with the Qiagen DNeasy Blood Extraction Kit.

Sequencing used PBMCs. In this chain, TRBV5-1 is recombined with TRBJ2-2, and 10 junction bases match TRBD2. This clonotype was sampled from a man between 25 and 39 years old in good health and CMV-seronegative. The CDR3 region reads CASSLTSGVTGELFF. In nucleotide form, the sequence is TGCGCCAGCAGCTTGACTAGCGGGGTCACCGGGGAGCTGTTTTTT.